This TCR beta chain derives from a study of early T cells in non-severe SARS-CoV-2 infection. At least ten counts were recorded for this clonotype. Germline CDR1 and CDR2: MNHEY and SVGEGT. V lost 2 bases and J lost 0, with 13 bases in between. The CDR3 has 17 residues. TCRdb re-called the 5' RACE reads through MiXCR, storing one row per CDR3 protein. The sample records some 70,000 distinct CDR3 sequences, about 4.9% being singletons. The specimen was whole blood. The sequence came from an adult who was a healthcare worker with PCR-confirmed SARS-CoV-2 infection or an uninfected control (not recorded which). The V call is TRBV6-2 or TRBV6-3, the J call TRBJ2-2; D is perhaps TRBD2 (6 bases). CDR3 protein: CASSYASADSNTGELFF. Written as DNA, the CDR3 is TGTGCCAGCAGTTACGCTAGCGCCGATTCGAACACCGGGGAGCTGTTTTTT.